Shown below are 15 T cell receptor beta chains from a single sample sequenced in a study of graft-versus-host responses after intestinal transplantation. The table came from immunoSEQ multiplex PCR; TCRdb's copy has only in-frame clones and leaves some out. Counted here are tens of thousands of clones, around nine tenths occurring once; the ten biggest clones make up 6.5% to 8%. Sequencing used bone marrow, obtained 700 to 850 days after intestinal transplantation. The receptors were gathered from a human patient who received an intestinal transplant, so some T cells may come from the graft donor.

This chain links TRBV5-1 with TRBJ1-2; D not certain. Germline loops: CDR1 SGHRS, CDR2 YFSETQ. CDR3 size: 12 residues. Trimming cost V 6 bases and J 8 bases, with 14 bases left between them. The CDR3 coding sequence is TGCGCCAGCAAGACGGAATCTGGGGGCTACACCTTC. Its protein product is CASKTESGGYTF. Filled out from reference TRBV5-1 and TRBJ1-2, the complete variable domain reads KAGVTQTPRYLIKTRGQQVTLSCSPISGHRSVSWYQQTPGQGLQFLFEYFSETQRNKGNFPGRFSGRQFSNSRSEMNVSTLELGDSALYLCASKTESGGYTFGSGTRLTVV.

This sequence joins TRBV19 and TRBJ2-5; maybe TRBD1 (6 bases). The J call is in doubt because the DNA end fits TRBJ2-7 better. The germline V gene encodes CDR1 LNHDA and CDR2 SQIVND (reference sequence). The CDR3 loop spans 13 amino acids. Here the CDR3 reads CASSPGRGYEQYF. The CDR3 bases are TGTGCCAGTAGCCCAGGCAGGGGCTACGAGCAGTACTTC.

The chain joins TRBV2 to TRBJ2-2; D is undetermined. Between the trimmed V and J ends, which lost 2 bases and 5 bases, there was a span of 9 bases. Germline CDR1 and CDR2: SNHLY and FYNNEI. This CDR3 has 14 amino acids. The CDR3 here is CASSEFRQTGELFF. DNA for the CDR3: TGTGCCAGCAGTGAATTTAGGCAGACCGGGGAGCTGTTTTTT.

The chain is built from TRBV7-9 and TRBJ2-1; 7 nucleotides align to TRBD2. The CDR3 totals 12 residues. Per germline, CDR1 SEHNR and CDR2 FQNEAQ (reference sequence). Germline trimming cut 2 bases from V and 10 bases from J; bases unmatched to any gene: 2. The CDR3 sequence: CASSLWEGEQFF. CDR3 DNA: TGTGCCAGCAGCTTATGGGAGGGGGAGCAGTTCTTC.

The rearrangement uses TRBV9 and TRBJ2-3, with TRBD2 matching 10 bases. Germline CDR1 is SGDLS and CDR2 is YYNGEE. The CDR3 runs 18 residues. The V segment lost 0 bases and the J segment 5 bases; nucleotides outside the gene matches: 12. The CDR3 spells CASSVEAGGPVVQDTQYF. Here the CDR3 DNA reads TGTGCCAGCAGCGTAGAAGCGGGAGGGCCGGTTGTTCAAGATACGCAGTATTTT. The entire variable domain, with the rest obtained from reference TRBV9 and TRBJ2-3, is as follows: DSGVTQTPKHLITATGQRVTLRCSPRSGDLSVYWYQQSLDQGLQFLIQYYNGEERAKGNILERFSAQQFPDLHSELNLSSLELGDSALYFCASSVEAGGPVVQDTQYFGPGTRLTVL.

V usage is TRBV11-2 and J usage is TRBJ1-1, with D tentatively TRBD1 (5 bases). V was shortened by 5 bases and J by 1 base, with 8 bases between the two germline ends. The CDR3 extends over 13 amino acids. Looked up from germline, CDR1 is SGHAT and CDR2 is FQNNGV. The CDR3 region has the DNA TGTGCCAGCAGCGCAGGGTCGAACACTGAAGCTTTCTTT. Its protein is CASSAGSNTEAFF.

The chain recombines TRBV2 with TRBJ2-7; the D is unclear. Germline CDR1 reads SNHLY; CDR2 reads FYNNEI. The length of the CDR3 is 12 residues. Trimming stripped 7 bases from V and 2 bases from J, with 9 bases between. CDR3: CASKTGAYEQYF. The CDR3 nucleotides are TGTGCCAGCAAGACTGGGGCCTACGAGCAGTACTTC.

This clone occurred once. The chain links TRBV5-4 to TRBJ2-1; 8 positions agree with TRBD1. Per germline, CDR1 SGHNT and CDR2 YYREEE (reference sequence). The CDR3 totals 16 residues. V was clipped by 5 bases and J by 6 bases; unmatched bases: 13. The CDR3: CASRPTAGGESNEQFF. The DNA for the CDR3 is TGTGCCAGCAGGCCTACGGCAGGGGGCGAAAGCAATGAGCAGTTCTTC.

V is TRBV6-5 and J is TRBJ1-1, with D unclear. There are 11 residues in the CDR3. V was clipped by 8 bases and J by 4 bases, with 8 bases between them. Germline V gene sequence: CDR1 MNHEY, CDR2 SVGAGI. The CDR3 sequence: CASATGTEAFF. CDR3 DNA: TGTGCCAGCGCGACGGGCACTGAAGCTTTCTTT.

The chain combines TRBV6-1 with TRBJ2-4, with D perhaps matching TRBD1 (8 bases). The CDR3 is 13 amino acids. V dropped 10 bases and J dropped 7 bases, with 17 bases sitting between them. The germline CDR1 and CDR2 sequences are MNHNS and SASEGT. CDR3 nucleotides: TGTGCCATGGGGGGGCAGGGGGCTAACATTCAGTACTTC. This gives the protein CAMGGQGANIQYF.

The chain employs TRBV29-1 and TRBJ1-2; 9 bases match TRBD1. Trimming at V came to 5 bases and at J to 7 bases, leaving 5 bases not matched to a gene. The CDR3 spans 12 residues. The germline V gene has CDR1 SQVTM and CDR2 ANQGSEA. CDR3 sequence (DNA): TGCAGCGTTCCACAGGGGGCCGGTGGCTACACCTTC. This gives the protein CSVPQGAGGYTF.

This sequence joins TRBV27 and TRBJ2-7, with D unclear. Germline CDR1 and CDR2: MNHEY and SMNVEV (reference sequence). This CDR3 comprises 13 residues. V was pared by 3 bases and J by 6 bases, with 12 bases between. CDR3 in DNA: TGTGCCAGCAGTTTGGGTCTCGGGTCCGAGCAGTACTTC. This translates into CASSLGLGSEQYF.

The chain joins TRBV6-6 to TRBJ1-5, with TRBD1 matching over 8 bases. CDR1 is MNHNY and CDR2 is SVGAGI in the germline V gene (reference sequence). J gave up 3 bases and V 4 bases, and 5 bases lay outside the gene matches. The CDR3 consists of 15 residues. The CDR3 DNA follows: TGTGCCAGCAGTTCAACAGGGGGTTTCAATCAGCCCCAGCATTTT. Protein: CASSSTGGFNQPQHF.

The rearrangement links TRBV2 to TRBJ2-2; no clear D. The germline CDR1 and CDR2 sequences are SNHLY and FYNNEI. The V gene lost 7 bases and the J gene lost 4 bases, with 13 bases spanning the gap. This CDR3 region has 14 residues. CDR3 residues: CASTIDWTTGELFF. CDR3 sequence (DNA): TGTGCCAGCACTATTGACTGGACCACCGGGGAGCTGTTTTTT.

The chain has TRBV6-6 and TRBJ1-6, with D unresolved. The germline V gene has CDR1 MNHNY and CDR2 SVGAGI (reference sequence). The CDR3 is 13 amino acids. The CDR3 bases are TGTGTAGTAGGGAGCCCTAATAATTCACCCCTCCACTTT. This translates into CVVGSPNNSPLHF.